The 24 T cell receptor beta chains given below trace back to one sample, sequenced in a study of glioma-infiltrating T cells. The iRepertoire nested amplicon-rescue multiplex PCR amplified TCR alpha and beta CDR3s from RNA. TCRdb independently ran MiXCR on the multiplex PCR reads; one entry per CDR3 protein. Among about 400,000 distinct CDR3 sequences listed, 41% were seen once. Sequences were obtained from glioma tissue, nonneoplastic brain tissue, or PBMCs (not recorded which). These receptors came from a human donor with low-grade glioma or glioblastoma, undergoing nonglioma brain surgery, or in good health (not recorded which).

The chain employs TRBV28 and TRBJ2-7, with D perhaps TRBD1 or TRBD2 (5 bases each). The CDR3 is made up of 14 amino acids. The ends were cut back, 5 bases at V and 7 bases at J, with 18 bases in the middle. CDR1 is MDHEN, CDR2 SYDVKM, per germline. CDR3 residues: CASSPYGDGGEQYF. The CDR3 nucleotides are TGTGCCAGCAGTCCCTACGGGGACGGCGGGGAGCAGTACTTC.

About this clonotype: A single base separates this from a much larger clone, so it may be a read error. The rearrangement links TRBV20-1 to TRBJ1-2; D call uncertain. The CDR3 sequence is 13 residues long. Germline V gives CDR1 DFQATT, CDR2 SNEGSKA (reference sequence). The CDR3 loop is CSASSFSNYGYIF. CDR3 nucleotide sequence: TGCAGTGCTAGTTCCTTTTCTAACTATGGCTACATCTTC.

The genes are TRBV7-9 and TRBJ2-7; no clear D. V was pared by 1 base and J by 4 bases, with 14 bases between. Germline loops: CDR1 SEHNR, CDR2 FQNEAQ (reference sequence). This CDR3 is 15 amino acids long. The CDR3 DNA follows: TGTGCCAGCAGCTTAGAAGAGGCGAACTCTTACGAGCAGTACTTC. Translating gives CASSLEEANSYEQYF.

There are many counts of this clonotype. The chain has TRBV6-2 or TRBV6-3 and TRBJ2-1; D is perhaps TRBD2 (5 bases). V was pared by 6 bases and J by 1 base, with 16 bases between. The germline CDR1 and CDR2 sequences are MNHEY and SVGEGT. The CDR3 extends over 16 amino acids. The CDR3 coding sequence is TGTGCCAGCAGCCAACTGGGGAGTCGGTCCTACAATGAGCAGTTCTTC. Translated, it gives CASSQLGSRSYNEQFF.

This clonotype was seen repeatedly, ten times or more. The rearrangement links TRBV6-2 or TRBV6-3 to TRBJ2-1, with D perhaps matching TRBD2 (6 bases). The CDR3 loop spans 13 amino acids. Deletions cut 6 bases from V and 9 bases from J, with 15 bases between. Germline V gives CDR1 MNHEY, CDR2 SVGEGT. The CDR3: CASRNPGTFEQFF. The CDR3, as DNA: TGTGCCAGCAGGAACCCCGGGACTTTTGAGCAGTTCTTC.

This clonotype was observed many times. This chain uses TRBV20-1 with TRBJ1-1; no definite D call. V was shortened by 0 bases and J by 1 base, with 6 bases between the two germline ends. This CDR3 has 13 residues. Looked up from germline, CDR1 is DFQATT and CDR2 is SNEGSKA (reference sequence). CDR3 in DNA: TGCAGTGCTAGAGACAGAGGGAACACTGAAGCTTTCTTT. Translating gives CSARDRGNTEAFF.

This chain connects TRBV4-3 to TRBJ2-7; 11 bases align to TRBD2. V lost 0 bases and J lost 2; bases outside the gene matches: 9. The V gene's germline CDR1 is LGHNA and CDR2 YSLEER. This CDR3 contains 18 residues. The CDR3 reads CASSQDPSTSGITYEQYF. DNA for the CDR3: TGCGCCAGCAGCCAAGATCCCTCGACTAGCGGGATAACCTACGAGCAGTACTTC.

The genes are TRBV27 and TRBJ1-2; 12 positions match TRBD1. V lost 5 bases to trimming and J lost 8 bases; unmatched junction nucleotides: 12. Germline assignment: CDR1 MNHEY and CDR2 SMNVEV (reference sequence). The CDR3 totals 16 residues. CDR3 sequence: CASSPGTGTGGFGYTF. CDR3 nucleotides: TGTGCCAGCAGTCCAGGTACCGGGACAGGGGGCTTCGGCTACACCTTC.

Turning to this clonotype: A read error is possible here, since a much larger clone lies one base away. V is TRBV28 and J is TRBJ2-7, with D possibly being TRBD1 (5 bases). The CDR3 runs 12 residues. Germline V lookup: CDR1 MDHEN, CDR2 SYDVKM. V lost 7 bases and J 9 bases, leaving 16 bases between the germline ends. The CDR3 sequence is CASTHRPSGQYF. CDR3 coding DNA: TGTGCCAGCACCCACAGGCCTTCTGGGCAGTACTTC.

As concerns this clonotype: A much more abundant neighbour one base away suggests this may be a read error. The V and J genes are TRBV7-2 and TRBJ2-2, with 8 positions matching TRBD2. The V segment lost 5 bases and the J segment 2 bases; nucleotides outside the gene matches: 10. The CDR3 consists of 17 residues. Germline assignment: CDR1 SGHTA and CDR2 FQGNSA. CDR3 in amino acids: CASSPGNGRGNTGELFF. The DNA for the CDR3 is TGTGCCAGCAGCCCCGGCAACGGGAGGGGCAACACCGGGGAGCTGTTTTTT.

The chain uses TRBV6-6 and TRBJ2-1; possible D gene TRBD2, 7 bases. The CDR3 spans 22 residues. The germline V gene has CDR1 MNHNY and CDR2 SVGAGI (reference sequence). V lost 2 bases and J lost 2, with 31 bases in between. CDR3: CASSYPRGTGAKGTTPYNEQFF. The CDR3 bases are TGTGCCAGCAGTTACCCCAGGGGCACAGGTGCGAAAGGGACTACACCCTACAATGAGCAGTTCTTC.

This rearrangement joins TRBV4-1 to TRBJ2-7; 11 nucleotides agree with TRBD2. The CDR3 spans 17 residues. V shed 0 bases, J shed 3 bases, and the junction held 7 bases outside the gene matches. Germline V gene lookup returns CDR1 MGHRA and CDR2 YSYEKL. The CDR3 here is CASSQEGSSGRFYEQYF. The CDR3 DNA sequence: TGCGCCAGCAGCCAAGAAGGCTCTAGCGGGAGGTTCTACGAGCAGTACTTC.

This clonotype was counted a few times. The chain links TRBV28 to TRBJ2-1, with TRBD2 matching 7 bases. V lost 5 bases to trimming and J lost 1 base; unmatched junction nucleotides: 8. Germline CDR1 and CDR2: MDHEN and SYDVKM. The CDR3 is made up of 16 amino acids. This CDR3 is CASSLIAGISYNEQFF. The CDR3 DNA sequence: TGTGCCAGCAGTCTTATAGCGGGTATTTCCTACAATGAGCAGTTCTTC.

J is TRBJ2-7 and V is TRBV28; tentatively, D is TRBD1 (5 bases). V lost 7 bases to trimming and J lost 0 bases, with 16 bases between them. CDR1 is MDHEN and CDR2 is SYDVKM in the germline V gene. This CDR3 comprises 15 residues. CDR3 in DNA: TGTGCCAGCACCCCTTGGGCAGGGTCCTCCTACGAGCAGTACTTC. This sequence encodes CASTPWAGSSYEQYF. Based on the CDR3 plus reference TRBV28 and TRBJ2-7, the full variable domain is DVKVTQSSRYLVKRTGEKVFLECVQDMDHENMFWYRQDPGLGLRLIYFSYDVKMKEKGDIPEGYSVSREKKERFSLILESASTNQTSMYLCASTPWAGSSYEQYFGPGTRLTVT.

This clonotype occurred many times. The V gene is TRBV28, the J gene TRBJ1-2; tentatively, D is TRBD1 (6 bases). Trimming shortened V by 6 bases and J by 4 bases, and 21 bases separated the two germline ends. CDR3 size: 16 residues. CDR1 MDHEN and CDR2 SYDVKM come from the germline V gene. The CDR3 sequence is CASRANRDPDGYGYTF. The CDR3 coding sequence is TGTGCCAGCAGGGCGAACAGGGACCCCGATGGCTATGGCTACACCTTC.

The V call is TRBV7-6, the J call TRBJ1-2, with D possibly being TRBD1 (5 bases). Trimming removed 1 base at V and 9 bases at J, with 12 bases between. The CDR3 covers 13 residues. The V gene's germline CDR1 is SGHVS and CDR2 FNYEAQ. This chain's CDR3 is CASSLEGALSYTF. CDR3 nucleotide sequence: TGTGCCAGCAGCTTAGAAGGGGCTTTGAGCTACACCTTC.

This clonotype was recorded many times. The gene calls are TRBV28 and TRBJ1-5, with 9 bases matching TRBD1. The germline CDR1 and CDR2 sequences are MDHEN and SYDVKM. This CDR3 has 14 amino acids. The V segment lost 5 bases and the J segment 5 bases; nucleotides outside the gene matches: 4. CDR3 nucleotides: TGTGCCAGCAGTAAGGACAGGGGATATCAGCCCCAGCATTTT. This encodes CASSKDRGYQPQHF. Using reference TRBV28 and TRBJ1-5 for the parts outside the CDR3, the full variable domain is DVKVTQSSRYLVKRTGEKVFLECVQDMDHENMFWYRQDPGLGLRLIYFSYDVKMKEKGDIPEGYSVSREKKERFSLILESASTNQTSMYLCASSKDRGYQPQHFGDGTRLSIL.

This clonotype showed up many times. The chain carries TRBV10-3 and TRBJ2-7; 7 bases are shared with TRBD2. This CDR3 is built from 12 residues. Germline-derived CDR1 and CDR2 are ENHRY and SYGVKD. V shed 8 bases, J shed 6 bases, and the junction held 7 bases outside the gene matches. The CDR3 nucleotides are TGTGCCATCGGGAGGGTTTGGGTCGAGCAGTACTTC. Protein sequence: CAIGRVWVEQYF.

This clonotype came up once. V is TRBV7-2 and J is TRBJ2-1; 16 bases align to TRBD2. The germline gives CDR1 SGHTA, CDR2 FQGNSA. The CDR3 has 20 amino acids. Trimming at V came to 1 base and at J to 3 bases, leaving 9 bases not matched to a gene. The CDR3 sequence is CASSLDGGTSGRALYNEQFF. In nucleotides, the CDR3 is TGTGCCAGCAGCTTAGACGGCGGGACTAGCGGGAGGGCCCTCTACAATGAGCAGTTCTTC.

The chain has TRBV13 and TRBJ2-3, with 13 bases aligning to TRBD2. Losses at the gene ends were 8 bases for V and 4 bases for J; bases not matched to a gene: 9. The CDR3 is 16 amino acids. CDR1 is PRHDT, CDR2 FYEKMQ, per germline (reference sequence). The CDR3 region has the DNA TGTGCCAGCTTCCACCGACTAGCGGGAGGAGCAGATACGCAGTATTTT. This codes for CASFHRLAGGADTQYF.

The sample holds a few counts of this clonotype. The CDR3 coding sequence is TGCAGTGCTAGAGATCAGCGTAAGGGTTCCTACAATGAGCAGTTCTTC. Translated: CSARDQRKGSYNEQFF. This chain joins TRBV20-1 and TRBJ2-1, with unresolved D. CDR3 length: 16 residues. CDR1 and CDR2 (germline): DFQATT, SNEGSKA (reference sequence). V lost 0 bases and J 1 base, leaving 13 bases between the germline ends.

The rearrangement joins TRBV6-2 or TRBV6-3 to TRBJ2-1, with 10 bases fitting TRBD2. V lost 0 bases to trimming and J lost 2 bases; unmatched junction nucleotides: 19. Per the germline V gene, CDR1 is MNHEY and CDR2 is SVGEGT. CDR3 length equals 22 residues. CDR3 coding DNA: TGTGCCAGCAGTTACTCGCTAGCGGGAGCCCCCAATGTAGGACAAACCTACAATGAGCAGTTCTTC. It is translated as CASSYSLAGAPNVGQTYNEQFF.

In its sample, this clonotype was seen many times. V and J are TRBV28 and TRBJ1-2; D remains ambiguous. Per the germline V gene, CDR1 is MDHEN and CDR2 is SYDVKM. The CDR3 has 13 residues. Trimming left V 6 bases short and J 6 bases short, with 14 bases between. The CDR3 DNA sequence: TGTGCCAGCAGCGCTCCCGCAAATGATGGCTACACCTTC. The encoded protein is CASSAPANDGYTF.

This clonotype was counted between two and nine times. The gene calls are TRBV12-3 or TRBV12-4 and TRBJ2-7; D uncertain. The CDR3 extends over 15 amino acids. V lost 1 base, J lost 4 bases, and 14 bases lay in between. CDR3: CASSLDGLSPYEQYF. CDR3 coding DNA: TGTGCCAGCAGTTTAGACGGCCTAAGTCCTTACGAGCAGTACTTC.